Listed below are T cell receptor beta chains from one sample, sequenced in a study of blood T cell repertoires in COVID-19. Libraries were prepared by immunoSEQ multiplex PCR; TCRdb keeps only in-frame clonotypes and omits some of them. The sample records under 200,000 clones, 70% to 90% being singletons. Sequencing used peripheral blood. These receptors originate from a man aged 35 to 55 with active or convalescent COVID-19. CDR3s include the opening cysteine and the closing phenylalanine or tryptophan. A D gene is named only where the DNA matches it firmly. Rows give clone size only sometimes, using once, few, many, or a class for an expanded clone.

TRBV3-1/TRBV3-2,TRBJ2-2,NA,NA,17,TGTGCCAGCAGCCAAGGGGGGGGCCTTTGGAACACCGGGGAGCTGTTTTTT,CASSQGGGLWNTGELFF
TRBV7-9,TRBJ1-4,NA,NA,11,TGTGCCGTACAGGGTAATGAAAAACTGTTTTTT,CAVQGNEKLFF
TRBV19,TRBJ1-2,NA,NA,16,TGTGCCAGTAGTATAGACCCAGCGACAGGATACTATGGCTACACCTTC,CASSIDPATGYYGYTF
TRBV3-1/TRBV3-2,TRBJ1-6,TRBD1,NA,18,TGTGCCAGCAGCCAAGCCGGACAGGGAAGCTCCTATAATTCACCCCTCCACTTT,CASSQAGQGSSYNSPLHF
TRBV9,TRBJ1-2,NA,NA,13,TGTGCCAGCAGCGTAGGGGGAGGCCATGGCTACACCTTC,CASSVGGGHGYTF
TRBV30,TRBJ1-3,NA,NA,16,TGTGCCTGGAGTGACCCCGGAGGAGGCTCTGGAAACACCATATATTTT,CAWSDPGGGSGNTIYF
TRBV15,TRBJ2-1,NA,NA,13,TGTGCCCGCCCCTCGGTACCTTACAATGAGCAGTTCTTC,CARPSVPYNEQFF
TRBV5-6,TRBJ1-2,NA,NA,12,TGTGCCAGCAGCTTGGGAGCGCAACCCTACACCTTC,CASSLGAQPYTF
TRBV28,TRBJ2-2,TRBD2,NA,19,TGTGCCAGCAGGGGCCGAGGACTAGCGGGGGGCCCCCACACCGGGGAGCTGTTTTTT,CASRGRGLAGGPHTGELFF
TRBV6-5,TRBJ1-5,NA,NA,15,TGTGCCAGCATCGGGGACATGGGCGGGTATCAGCCCCAGCATTTT,CASIGDMGGYQPQHF
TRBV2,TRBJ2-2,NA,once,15,TGTGCCAGTACCACCGGGGGAACTAACACCGGGGAGCTGTTTTTT,CASTTGGTNTGELFF
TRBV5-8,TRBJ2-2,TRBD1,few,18,TGTGCCAGCAGCTTGGTTCACCCCGGGACAGGGAACACCGGGGAGCTGTTTTTT,CASSLVHPGTGNTGELFF
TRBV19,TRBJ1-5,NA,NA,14,TGTGCCAGTAGTATCCGGACAGCGAATCAGCCCCAGCATTTT,CASSIRTANQPQHF
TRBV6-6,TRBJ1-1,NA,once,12,TGTGCCAGCCGGGATATGAACACTGAAGCTTTCTTT,CASRDMNTEAFF
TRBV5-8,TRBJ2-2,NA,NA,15,TGTGCCAGCAGCTACCGTTACGGCGGATCCGGGGAGCTGTTTTTT,CASSYRYGGSGELFF
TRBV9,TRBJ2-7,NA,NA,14,TGTGCCAGCAGCGTAGAACTAGATTCACGCGAGCAGTACTTC,CASSVELDSREQYF
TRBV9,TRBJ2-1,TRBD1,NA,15,TGTGCCAGCAGCACCAGGGACAGGCCCTACAATGAGCAGTTCTTC,CASSTRDRPYNEQFF
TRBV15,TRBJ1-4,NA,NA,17,TGTGCCACCAGCAGAGATCGCAGGACGGGGATAAATGAAAAACTGTTTTTT,CATSRDRRTGINEKLFF
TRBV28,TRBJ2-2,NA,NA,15,TGTGCCAGCAGCATCCTGGTAGGGGCGAACGGGGAGCTGTTTTTT,CASSILVGANGELFF
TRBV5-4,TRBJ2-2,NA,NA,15,TGTGCCAGCAGCTTGGGGCCGGGTTCGGCCGGGGAGCTGTTTTTT,CASSLGPGSAGELFF
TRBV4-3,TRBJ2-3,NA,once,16,TGCGCCAGCAGCCAAGAAGTGATGGCTAGTACAGATACGCAGTATTTT,CASSQEVMASTDTQYF
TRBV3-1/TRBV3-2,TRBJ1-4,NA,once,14,TGTGCCAGCAGCCCGAGGGGGTACGGTGAAAAACTGTTTTTT,CASSPRGYGEKLFF
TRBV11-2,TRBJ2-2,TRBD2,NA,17,TGTGCCAGCACGAGTGGTAGCGGGGGGGCCCAAACCGGGGAGCTGTTTTTT,CASTSGSGGAQTGELFF
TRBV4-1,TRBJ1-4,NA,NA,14,TGCGCCAGCAGCCAAGTAGCCGTTTGGGAAAAACTGTTTTTT,CASSQVAVWEKLFF
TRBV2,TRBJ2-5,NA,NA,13,TGTGCCAGCAGTGGGGCAACGGGGGAGACCCAGTACTTC,CASSGATGETQYF
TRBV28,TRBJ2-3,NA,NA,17,TGTGCCAGCAGTTTATACCGTGGTGGAGGCATGGTGGATACGCAGTATTTT,CASSLYRGGGMVDTQYF
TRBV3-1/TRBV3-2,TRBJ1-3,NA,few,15,TGTGCCAGCAGCCCTCGTTCAGGGATAGGAAACACCATATATTTT,CASSPRSGIGNTIYF
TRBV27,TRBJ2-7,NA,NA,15,TGTGCCAGCAGTACTTTACAGGGCCTCTCCTACGAGCAGTACTTC,CASSTLQGLSYEQYF
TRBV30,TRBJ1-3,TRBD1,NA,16,TGTGCCTGGAGTCGGACAGGAGATTACTCTGGAAACACCATATATTTT,CAWSRTGDYSGNTIYF
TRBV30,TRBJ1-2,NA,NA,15,TGTGCCTGGAGTGGGACAGAGATTATTAACTATGGCTACACCTTC,CAWSGTEIINYGYTF
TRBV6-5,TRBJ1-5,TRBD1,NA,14,TGTGCCAGCAGAGGGGCAGGGGGCGTGGAGCCCCAGCATTTT,CASRGAGGVEPQHF
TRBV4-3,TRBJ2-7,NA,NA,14,TGCGCCAGCAGCCAAGAACGGGGGACCTACGAGCAGTACTTC,CASSQERGTYEQYF
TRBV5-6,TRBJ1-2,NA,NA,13,TGTGCCAGCAGCTTCGGGACAAGCTATGGCTACACCTTC,CASSFGTSYGYTF
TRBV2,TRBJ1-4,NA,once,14,TGTGCCAGCAGTGAAGACAGGGCTACTGAAAAACTGTTTTTT,CASSEDRATEKLFF
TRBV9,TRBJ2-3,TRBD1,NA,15,TGTGCCAGTAGTCGGGGCGGACAGGGGGCAGATACGCAGTATTTT,CASSRGGQGADTQYF
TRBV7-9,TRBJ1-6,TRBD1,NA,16,TGTGCCAGCAGCTTAGCCACCGGGACAGGGAATTCACCCCTCCACTTT,CASSLATGTGNSPLHF
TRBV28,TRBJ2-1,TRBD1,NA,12,TGTGCCAGCAGTACAGGGGGCAATGAGCAGTTCTTC,CASSTGGNEQFF
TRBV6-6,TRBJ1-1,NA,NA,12,TGTGCCAGCAGCAACTATCGGGGGGAAGCTTTCTTT,CASSNYRGEAFF
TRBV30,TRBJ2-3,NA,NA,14,TGTGCCTGGAGGTCGGCGGATAGCACAGATACGCAGTATTTT,CAWRSADSTDTQYF
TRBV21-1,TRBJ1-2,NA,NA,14,TGTGCCAGCAGTATGGGACAGACAAACTATGGCTACACCTTC,CASSMGQTNYGYTF
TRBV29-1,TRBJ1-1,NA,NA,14,TGCAGCGTTGAACGCCAGGCAAAGAACACTGAAGCTTTCTTT,CSVERQAKNTEAFF
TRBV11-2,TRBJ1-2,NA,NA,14,TGTGCCAGCAGCTTAGGGACAGCTAACTATGGCTACACCTTC,CASSLGTANYGYTF
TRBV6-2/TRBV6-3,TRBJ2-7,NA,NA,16,TGTGCCAGCAGTTACATCCGGCAGGCCCTCTCCTACGAGCAGTACTTC,CASSYIRQALSYEQYF
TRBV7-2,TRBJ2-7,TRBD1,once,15,TGTGCCAGCAGCAAGATCACAGGGGGCGAGTTCGAGCAGTACTTC,CASSKITGGEFEQYF
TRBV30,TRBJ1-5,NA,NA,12,TGTGCCTGGAGTGTTCCGAATCAGCCCCAGCATTTT,CAWSVPNQPQHF